Listed below are T cell receptor beta chains from one sample, sequenced in a study of cytomegalovirus exposure and HLA in healthy donors. Profiled with immunoSEQ multiplex PCR; TCRdb holds only in-frame clones, not every one. Here the sample spans about 140,000 clones, 60% to 85% being singletons. The sequenced material came from PBMCs. Source of these receptors: a man aged 25-40 years in good health and CMV-seronegative. Both conserved end residues are part of each CDR3. D genes are given only for firm matches. The size entry is marked missing in some rows and otherwise reads once, few, many or a size class.

v_call: TRBV28
d_call: TRBD1
j_call: TRBJ1-2
clone_size: NA
cdr3_nt: TGTGCCAGCAGTCCCAGGACAGGGGAGAGTTATGGCTACACCTTC
cdr3_aa: CASSPRTGESYGYTF

v_call: TRBV19
d_call: NA
j_call: TRBJ2-3
clone_size: few
cdr3_nt: TGTGCCAGTAGTATCGATCCTCCGCAGGGCGTGACCACAGATACGCAGTATTTT
cdr3_aa: CASSIDPPQGVTTDTQYF

v_call: TRBV7-9
d_call: TRBD1
j_call: TRBJ2-5
clone_size: NA
cdr3_nt: TGTGCCAGCAGCTGGGGATGGGGACAGGGTCGGGAGACCCAGTACTTC
cdr3_aa: CASSWGWGQGRETQYF

v_call: TRBV7-9
d_call: TRBD2
j_call: TRBJ2-1
clone_size: NA
cdr3_nt: TGTGCCAGCAGCTTAGGGGGGGTCCGGGCGGGAGGGTCCAATGAGCAGTTCTTC
cdr3_aa: CASSLGGVRAGGSNEQFF

v_call: TRBV9
d_call: NA
j_call: TRBJ1-5
clone_size: NA
cdr3_nt: TGTGCCAGCAGCGTAGGGGACATCATCAATCAGCCCCAGCATTTT
cdr3_aa: CASSVGDIINQPQHF

v_call: TRBV19
d_call: TRBD1
j_call: TRBJ1-5
clone_size: NA
cdr3_nt: TGTGCCAGCCGAGGGGGGACAGGGGGCACTTGGCCCCAGCATTTT
cdr3_aa: CASRGGTGGTWPQHF

v_call: TRBV5-6
d_call: TRBD1
j_call: TRBJ2-7
clone_size: once
cdr3_nt: TGTGCCAGCAGCGGGAGGACAGGGGGGACTTCCTACGAGCAGTACTTC
cdr3_aa: CASSGRTGGTSYEQYF

v_call: TRBV9
d_call: NA
j_call: TRBJ1-2
clone_size: NA
cdr3_nt: TGTGCCAGCAGTCCACAGGGATCGTCTTATGGCTACACCTTC
cdr3_aa: CASSPQGSSYGYTF

v_call: TRBV28
d_call: TRBD1
j_call: TRBJ1-5
clone_size: NA
cdr3_nt: TGTGCCAGCATCGGCGTCGGAGACAGGGGGCGCAATCAGCCCCAGCATTTT
cdr3_aa: CASIGVGDRGRNQPQHF

v_call: TRBV14
d_call: NA
j_call: TRBJ1-2
clone_size: NA
cdr3_nt: TGTGCCAGCAGCCAAGAAGGGGGCTATGGCTACACCTTC
cdr3_aa: CASSQEGGYGYTF